The 3 T cell receptor beta chains reported below all come from one sample, sequenced in a study of cytotoxic CD8 clonotypes in ibrutinib-treated CLL. The method was immunoSEQ multiplex PCR; TCRdb's version includes in-frame clones alone and lacks a portion of them. Of approximately 300,000 clones listed, 80% are singletons. Here the sequenced sample was PBMCs, taken before ibrutinib treatment. The origin of the receptors is a human donor with chronic lymphocytic leukemia.

The chain couples TRBV18 to TRBJ1-2; D might be TRBD1 (5 bases). Germline lookup yields CDR1 KGHSH and CDR2 LQKENI. The CDR3 loop spans 13 amino acids. Trimming pared 6 bases from V and 8 bases from J, leaving 16 bases between. The CDR3 sequence: CASSHGAGNGYTF. CDR3 nucleotide sequence: TGTGCCAGCTCTCATGGGGCTGGGAACGGCTACACCTTC. The full variable domain, in which reference TRBV18 and TRBJ1-2 provide the parts outside the CDR3, is NAGVMQNPRHLVRRRGQEARLRCSPMKGHSHVYWYRQLPEEGLKFMVYLQKENIIDESGMPKERFSAEFPKEGPSILRIQQVVRGDSAAYFCASSHGAGNGYTFGSGTRLTVV.

The chain combines TRBV19 with TRBJ2-3; 9 bases match TRBD2. The J segment lost 8 bases and the V segment lost 2 bases, leaving 8 bases of the junction unmatched. In germline, CDR1 is LNHDA, CDR2 SQIVND (reference sequence). This CDR3 is 15 amino acids long. The CDR3 DNA reads as TGTGCCAGTAGTATACTTGCGGGAGGGCCAGGTACGCAGTATTTT. This encodes CASSILAGGPGTQYF.

The gene calls are TRBV9 and TRBJ2-1; tentatively, D is TRBD1 or TRBD2 (5 bases each). The V end lost 3 bases, the J end lost 12 bases, and 16 bases lay between the germline ends. The germline V gene encodes CDR1 SGDLS and CDR2 YYNGEE. This CDR3 has 13 amino acids. The CDR3 reads CASSGGTVLGQFF. CDR3 coding DNA: TGTGCCAGCAGCGGGGGGACGGTCTTGGGGCAGTTCTTC. The entire variable domain, with the rest obtained from reference TRBV9 and TRBJ2-1, is as follows: DSGVTQTPKHLITATGQRVTLRCSPRSGDLSVYWYQQSLDQGLQFLIQYYNGEERAKGNILERFSAQQFPDLHSELNLSSLELGDSALYFCASSGGTVLGQFFGPGTRLTVL.